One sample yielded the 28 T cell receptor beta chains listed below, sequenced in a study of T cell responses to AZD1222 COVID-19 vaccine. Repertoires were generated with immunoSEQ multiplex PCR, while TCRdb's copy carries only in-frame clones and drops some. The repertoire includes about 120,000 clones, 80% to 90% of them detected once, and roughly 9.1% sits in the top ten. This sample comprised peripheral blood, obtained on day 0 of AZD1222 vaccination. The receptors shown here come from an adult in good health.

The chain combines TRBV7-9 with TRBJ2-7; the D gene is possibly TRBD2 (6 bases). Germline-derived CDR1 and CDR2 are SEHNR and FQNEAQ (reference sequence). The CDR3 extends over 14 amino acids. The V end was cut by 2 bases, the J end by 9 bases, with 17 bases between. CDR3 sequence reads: CASSLNGGLKLQYF. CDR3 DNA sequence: TGTGCCAGCAGCTTAAATGGGGGACTTAAGTTGCAGTACTTC.

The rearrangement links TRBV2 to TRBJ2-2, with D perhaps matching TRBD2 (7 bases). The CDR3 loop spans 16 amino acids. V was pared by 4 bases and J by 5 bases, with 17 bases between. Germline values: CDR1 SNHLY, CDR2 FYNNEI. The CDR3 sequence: CASSARLGGGTGELFF. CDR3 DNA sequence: TGTGCCAGCAGTGCTCGGTTAGGGGGGGGGACCGGGGAGCTGTTTTTT.

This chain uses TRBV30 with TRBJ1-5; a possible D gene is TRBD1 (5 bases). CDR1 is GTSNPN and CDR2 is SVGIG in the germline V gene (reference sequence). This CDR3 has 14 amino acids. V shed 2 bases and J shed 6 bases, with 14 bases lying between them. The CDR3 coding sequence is TGTGCCTGGAGTATGGTCAGGGAAGGTCAGCCCCAGCATTTT. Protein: CAWSMVREGQPQHF.

Here the CDR3 DNA reads TGTGCCAGCAGTTTAAATTTAGTTTACGAGCAGTACTTC. Translated, it gives CASSLNLVYEQYF. The chain recombines TRBV12-3 or TRBV12-4 with TRBJ2-7; D unclear. The CDR3 covers 13 residues. The V and J ends lost 2 bases and 4 bases respectively, with 9 bases between them.

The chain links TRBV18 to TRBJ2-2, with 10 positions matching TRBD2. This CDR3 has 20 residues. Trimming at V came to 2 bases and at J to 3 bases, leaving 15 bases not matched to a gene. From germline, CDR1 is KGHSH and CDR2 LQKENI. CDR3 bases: TGTGCCAGCTCACCAAGGCTAGCGGGAGAAAGGAGGTTGCACACCGGGGAGCTGTTTTTT. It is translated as CASSPRLAGERRLHTGELFF.

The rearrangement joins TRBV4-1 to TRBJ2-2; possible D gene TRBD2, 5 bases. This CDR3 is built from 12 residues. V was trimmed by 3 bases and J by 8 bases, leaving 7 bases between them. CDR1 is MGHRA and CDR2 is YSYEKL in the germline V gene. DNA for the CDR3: TGCGCCAGCAGCCAGCGGGCGGGGGAGCTGTTTTTT. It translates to CASSQRAGELFF.

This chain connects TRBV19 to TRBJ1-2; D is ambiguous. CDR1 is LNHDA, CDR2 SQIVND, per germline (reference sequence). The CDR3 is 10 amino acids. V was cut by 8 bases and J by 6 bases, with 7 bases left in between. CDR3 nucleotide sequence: TGTGCCAGTTGGGAAGATGGCTACACCTTC. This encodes CASWEDGYTF.

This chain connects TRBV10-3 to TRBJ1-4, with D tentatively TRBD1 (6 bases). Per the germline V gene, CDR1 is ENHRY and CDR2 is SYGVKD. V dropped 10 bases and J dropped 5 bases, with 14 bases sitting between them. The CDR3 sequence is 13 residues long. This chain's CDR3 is CATRQDPNEKLFF. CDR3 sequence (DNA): TGTGCCACCAGACAGGACCCGAATGAAAAACTGTTTTTT.

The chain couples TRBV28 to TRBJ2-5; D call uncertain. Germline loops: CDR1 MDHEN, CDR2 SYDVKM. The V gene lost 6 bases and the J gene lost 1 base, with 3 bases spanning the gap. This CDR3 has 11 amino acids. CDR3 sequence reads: CASSFQETQYF. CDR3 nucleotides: TGTGCCAGCAGCTTCCAAGAGACCCAGTACTTC.

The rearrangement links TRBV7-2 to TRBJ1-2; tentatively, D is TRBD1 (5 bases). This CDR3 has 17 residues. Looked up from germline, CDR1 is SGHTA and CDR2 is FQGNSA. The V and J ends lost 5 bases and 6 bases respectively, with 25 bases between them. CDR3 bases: TGTGCCAGCAGCCTTACCCTCCTTCGGACAACTTCTGATGGCTACACCTTC. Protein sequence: CASSLTLLRTTSDGYTF.

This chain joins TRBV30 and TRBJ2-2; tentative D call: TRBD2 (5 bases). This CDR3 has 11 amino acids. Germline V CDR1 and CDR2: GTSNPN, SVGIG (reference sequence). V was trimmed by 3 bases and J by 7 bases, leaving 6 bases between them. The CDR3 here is CAWSRGGELFF. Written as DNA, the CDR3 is TGTGCCTGGAGCCGGGGCGGGGAGCTGTTTTTT.

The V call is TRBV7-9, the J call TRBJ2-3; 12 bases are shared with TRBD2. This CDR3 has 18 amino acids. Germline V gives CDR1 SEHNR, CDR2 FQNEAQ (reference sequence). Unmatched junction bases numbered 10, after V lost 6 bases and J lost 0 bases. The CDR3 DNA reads TGTGCCAGCAGGACAGGACTAGCGGGACGGATTAGCACAGATACGCAGTATTTT. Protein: CASRTGLAGRISTDTQYF.

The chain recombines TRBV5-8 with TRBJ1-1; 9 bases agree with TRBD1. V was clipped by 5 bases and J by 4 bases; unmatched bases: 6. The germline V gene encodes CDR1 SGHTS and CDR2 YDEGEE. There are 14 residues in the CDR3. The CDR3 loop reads CASRYRGQGTEAFF. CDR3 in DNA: TGTGCCAGCAGATACAGGGGGCAAGGCACTGAAGCTTTCTTT.

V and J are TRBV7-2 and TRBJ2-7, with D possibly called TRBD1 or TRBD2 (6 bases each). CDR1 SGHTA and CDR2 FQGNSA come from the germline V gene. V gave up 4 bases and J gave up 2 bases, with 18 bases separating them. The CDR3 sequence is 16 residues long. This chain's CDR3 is CASSSGPGASPYEQYF. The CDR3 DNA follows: TGTGCCAGCAGCTCCGGTCCGGGGGCCTCTCCCTACGAGCAGTACTTC.

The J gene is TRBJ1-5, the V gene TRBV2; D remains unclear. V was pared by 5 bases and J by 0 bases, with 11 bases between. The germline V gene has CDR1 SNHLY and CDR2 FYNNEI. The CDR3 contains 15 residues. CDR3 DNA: TGTGCCAGCAGTCTCGTACCAAATAGCAATCAGCCCCAGCATTTT. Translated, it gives CASSLVPNSNQPQHF.

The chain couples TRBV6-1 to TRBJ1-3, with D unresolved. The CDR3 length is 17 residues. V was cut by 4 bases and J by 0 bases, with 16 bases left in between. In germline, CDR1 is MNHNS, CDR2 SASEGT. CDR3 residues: CASSGVRTTFSGNTIYF. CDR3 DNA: TGTGCCAGCAGTGGCGTCAGAACCACTTTCTCTGGAAACACCATATATTTT.

The CDR3 DNA follows: TGTGCCAGCATGACAGGGGGTGGTGGCTACACCTTC. Amino acids: CASMTGGGGYTF. This chain joins TRBV2 and TRBJ1-2; 9 nucleotides agree with TRBD1. The CDR3 covers 12 residues. CDR1 SNHLY and CDR2 FYNNEI come from the germline V gene. Unmatched junction bases numbered 4, after V lost 7 bases and J lost 7 bases.

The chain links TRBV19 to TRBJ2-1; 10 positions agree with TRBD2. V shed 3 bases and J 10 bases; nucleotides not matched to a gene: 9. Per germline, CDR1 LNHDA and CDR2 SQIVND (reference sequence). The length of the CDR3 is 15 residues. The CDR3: CASSILLAGVGEQFF. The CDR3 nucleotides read TGTGCCAGTAGTATTCTCCTAGCGGGAGTTGGGGAGCAGTTCTTC.

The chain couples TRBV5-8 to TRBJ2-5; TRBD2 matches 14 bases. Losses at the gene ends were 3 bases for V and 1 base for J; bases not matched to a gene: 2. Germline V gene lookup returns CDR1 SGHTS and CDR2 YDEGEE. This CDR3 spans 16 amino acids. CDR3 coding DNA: TGTGCCAGCAGCTACGGGACTAGCGGGAGCCAAGAGACCCAGTACTTC. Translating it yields CASSYGTSGSQETQYF.

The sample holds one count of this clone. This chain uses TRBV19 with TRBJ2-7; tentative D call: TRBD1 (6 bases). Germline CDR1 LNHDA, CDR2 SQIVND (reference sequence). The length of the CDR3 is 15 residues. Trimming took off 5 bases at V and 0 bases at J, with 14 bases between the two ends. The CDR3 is CASSSNRVSSYEQYF. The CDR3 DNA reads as TGTGCCAGTAGTTCGAACAGGGTAAGCTCCTACGAGCAGTACTTC.

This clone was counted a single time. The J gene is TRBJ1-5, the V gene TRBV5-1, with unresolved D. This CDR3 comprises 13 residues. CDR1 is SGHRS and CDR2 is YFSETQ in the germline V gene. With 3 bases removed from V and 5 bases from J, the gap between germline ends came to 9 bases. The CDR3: CASSSGEDQPQHF. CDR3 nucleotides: TGCGCCAGCAGCTCCGGGGAGGATCAGCCCCAGCATTTT.

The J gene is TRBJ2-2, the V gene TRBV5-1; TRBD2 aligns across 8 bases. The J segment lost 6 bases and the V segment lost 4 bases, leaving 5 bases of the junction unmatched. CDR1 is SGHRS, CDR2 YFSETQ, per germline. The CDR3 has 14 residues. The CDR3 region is CASSPGLAAGELFF. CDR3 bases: TGCGCCAGCAGCCCCGGACTAGCTGCCGGGGAGCTGTTTTTT.

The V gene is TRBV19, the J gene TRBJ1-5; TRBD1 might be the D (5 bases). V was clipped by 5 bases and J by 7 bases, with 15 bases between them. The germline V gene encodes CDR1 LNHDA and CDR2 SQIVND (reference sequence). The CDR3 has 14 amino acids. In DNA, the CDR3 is TGTGCCAGTAGTGGCAGGGCCTTTAGGCAGCCCCAGCATTTT. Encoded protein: CASSGRAFRQPQHF.

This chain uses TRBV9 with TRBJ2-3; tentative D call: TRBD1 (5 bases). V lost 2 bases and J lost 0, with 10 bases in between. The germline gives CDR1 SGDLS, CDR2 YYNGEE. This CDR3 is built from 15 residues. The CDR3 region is CASSVRQTSTDTQYF. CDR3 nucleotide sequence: TGTGCCAGCAGCGTCAGACAGACTAGCACAGATACGCAGTATTTT.

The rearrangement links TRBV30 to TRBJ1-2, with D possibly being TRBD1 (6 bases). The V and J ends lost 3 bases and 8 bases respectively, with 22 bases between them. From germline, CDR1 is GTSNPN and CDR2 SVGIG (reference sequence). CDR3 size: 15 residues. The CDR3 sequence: CAWSAGVNLNFGYTF. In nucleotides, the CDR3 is TGTGCCTGGAGCGCAGGGGTTAATCTTAATTTCGGCTACACCTTC.

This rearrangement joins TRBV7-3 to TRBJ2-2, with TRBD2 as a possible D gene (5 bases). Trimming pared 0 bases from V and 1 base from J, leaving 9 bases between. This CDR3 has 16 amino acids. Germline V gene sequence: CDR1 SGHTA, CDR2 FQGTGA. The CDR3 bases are TGTGCCAGCAGCTTAACAGCGGATTTGAACACCGGGGAGCTGTTTTTT. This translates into CASSLTADLNTGELFF.

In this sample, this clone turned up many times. The CDR3, as DNA: TGTGCCAGCAGCCAAGATCCGGGGGCGGGCAATGAGCAGTTCTTC. Translated, it gives CASSQDPGAGNEQFF. This chain links TRBV4-2 with TRBJ2-1, with D possibly being TRBD1 or TRBD2 (6 bases each). Between the trimmed V and J ends, which lost 0 bases and 6 bases, there was a span of 12 bases. Germline V gives CDR1 LGHNA, CDR2 YNFKEQ. The length of the CDR3 is 15 residues.

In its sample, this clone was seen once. The CDR3 sequence: CASSIGVVADTQYF. The CDR3 DNA follows: TGTGCCAGTAGTATTGGTGTTGTTGCAGATACGCAGTATTTT. The chain recombines TRBV19 with TRBJ2-3; D gene unclear. The ends were cut back, 3 bases at V and 4 bases at J, with 11 bases in the middle. CDR3 size: 14 residues. CDR1 and CDR2 (germline): LNHDA, SQIVND (reference sequence).